The 19 T cell receptor beta chains below come from one sample, sequenced in a study of cytomegalovirus exposure and HLA in healthy donors. Primers: 60 Vbeta forward and 13 Jbeta reverse. TCRdb's copy holds only in-frame clones and misses some; the assay was immunoSEQ multiplex PCR. Altogether about 120,000 clones are present, roughly three quarters being singletons, with the ten largest covering more than 1.5%. Material for sequencing was PBMCs. The origin of the receptors is a woman between 18 and 29 years old in good health and CMV-seronegative.

This chain links TRBV29-1 with TRBJ2-1, with 8 bases matching TRBD2. CDR1 is SQVTM, CDR2 ANQGSEA, per germline. Trimming took 7 bases from V and 5 from J; bases not matched to a gene: 7. This CDR3 is 13 amino acids long. The CDR3 protein is CSGAGAGNNEQFF. In DNA form, the CDR3 reads TGCAGCGGAGCGGGGGCCGGTAACAATGAGCAGTTCTTC.

V and J are TRBV27 and TRBJ2-5, with D possibly being TRBD2 (7 bases). Trimming removed 2 bases from V and 5 bases from J, with 12 bases in between. There are 14 residues in the CDR3. Germline V gene lookup returns CDR1 MNHEY and CDR2 SMNVEV (reference sequence). This chain's CDR3 is CASSLGGAGETQYF. The CDR3 nucleotides read TGTGCCAGCAGTTTAGGGGGGGCAGGTGAGACCCAGTACTTC.

This clone was detected only once. CDR3 amino acids: CASSLVGQSNQPQHF. The CDR3 DNA reads as TGTGCCAGCAGCTTAGTTGGACAGTCTAATCAGCCCCAGCATTTT. The rearrangement uses TRBV7-8 and TRBJ1-5; tentatively, D is TRBD1 (6 bases). Per the germline V gene, CDR1 is SGHVS and CDR2 is FQNEAQ. The CDR3 covers 15 residues. V was trimmed by 1 base and J by 4 bases, leaving 11 bases between them.

The CDR3 nucleotides read TGTGCCAGCAGTATACGGACAGGGGGGAACAATCAGCCCCAGCATTTT. Protein sequence: CASSIRTGGNNQPQHF. The rearrangement uses TRBV28 and TRBJ1-5, with 10 positions matching TRBD1. The CDR3 has 16 residues. V was pared by 5 bases and J by 3 bases, with 7 bases of the junction left unmatched. CDR1 MDHEN and CDR2 SYDVKM come from the germline V gene. The complete variable domain, with remaining parts taken from reference TRBV28 and TRBJ1-5, reads DVKVTQSSRYLVKRTGEKVFLECVQDMDHENMFWYRQDPGLGLRLIYFSYDVKMKEKGDIPEGYSVSREKKERFSLILESASTNQTSMYLCASSIRTGGNNQPQHFGDGTRLSIL.

This rearrangement joins TRBV14 to TRBJ1-2; D is unclear. This CDR3 is built from 16 residues. Between the trimmed V and J ends, which lost 1 base and 2 bases, there was a span of 14 bases. CDR1 and CDR2 from the germline V gene are SGHDN and FVKESK. Written as DNA, the CDR3 is TGTGCCAGCAGCCAAGGCGGAGGCGTGGGGAACTATGGCTACACCTTC. It is translated as CASSQGGGVGNYGYTF. The full variable domain, its missing parts supplied by reference TRBV14 and TRBJ1-2, is EAGVTQFPSHSVIEKGQTVTLRCDPISGHDNLYWYRRVMGKEIKFLLHFVKESKQDESGMPNNRFLAERTGGTYSTLKVQPAELEDSGVYFCASSQGGGVGNYGYTFGSGTRLTVV.

The chain is built from TRBV7-9 and TRBJ1-4; 12 nucleotides match TRBD1. The CDR3 is 17 amino acids. Germline-derived CDR1 and CDR2 are SEHNR and FQNEAQ (reference sequence). J gave up 3 bases and V 6 bases, and 8 bases lay outside the gene matches. CDR3 nucleotide sequence: TGTGCCAGCAGACCCGGGACAGGGGGCGCGGCTAATGAAAAACTGTTTTTT. The encoded protein is CASRPGTGGAANEKLFF.

This sequence joins TRBV5-1 and TRBJ2-1; 9 bases map to TRBD1. Trimming at V came to 2 bases and at J to 7 bases, leaving 4 bases not matched to a gene. Germline CDR1 and CDR2: SGHRS and YFSETQ. This CDR3 is 14 amino acids long. Here the CDR3 DNA reads TGCGCCAGCAGCTTCTCACAGGGGGCTAATGAGCAGTTCTTC. Translating it yields CASSFSQGANEQFF.

V gene TRBV2 combines with J gene TRBJ2-7, with 7 bases identical to TRBD1. Germline V gene sequence: CDR1 SNHLY, CDR2 FYNNEI. This CDR3 has 16 residues. With 8 bases clipped from V and 4 bases from J, the junction kept 17 bases outside the gene matches. CDR3 amino acids: CASSVEGTVRRYEQYF. The CDR3 DNA sequence: TGTGCCAGCTCCGTGGAAGGGACAGTCCGACGTTACGAGCAGTACTTC.

This clone was detected a few times. The genes are TRBV7-2 and TRBJ2-7, with a possible D match to TRBD2 (5 bases). The V end lost 7 bases, the J end lost 4 bases, and 14 bases lay between the germline ends. The CDR3 extends over 13 amino acids. The germline V gene has CDR1 SGHTA and CDR2 FQGNSA. CDR3 region: CASISGSRYEQYF. The CDR3 DNA reads as TGTGCCAGCATCTCGGGGTCGCGGTACGAGCAGTACTTC.

This chain uses TRBV30 with TRBJ2-7; 7 bases line up with TRBD1. The CDR3 totals 14 residues. The V and J ends lost 5 bases and 1 base, in that order; junction bases with no gene match: 8. Germline CDR1 is GTSNPN and CDR2 is SVGIG (reference sequence). CDR3 loop: CAWGRDSQSYEQYF. CDR3 nucleotides: TGTGCCTGGGGAAGGGACAGCCAATCCTACGAGCAGTACTTC.

The sample holds a few counts of this clone. V is TRBV5-6 and J is TRBJ2-1; D perhaps matches TRBD1 (6 bases). Trimming removed 0 bases from V and 5 bases from J, with 9 bases in between. Looked up from germline, CDR1 is SGHDT and CDR2 is YYEEEE. The CDR3 extends over 14 amino acids. CDR3 in amino acids: CASSLAGDHNEQFF. DNA of the CDR3: TGTGCCAGCAGCTTGGCAGGGGACCACAATGAGCAGTTCTTC.

The CDR3 protein is CASSLLAGGGRDTQYF. CDR3 DNA: TGTGCCAGCAGTTTATTGGCAGGGGGCGGGAGAGATACGCAGTATTTT. The V and J genes are TRBV27 and TRBJ2-3; D is possibly TRBD1 (8 bases). This CDR3 has 16 amino acids. V lost 1 base, J lost 5 bases, and 16 bases lay in between. Germline CDR1 and CDR2: MNHEY and SMNVEV (reference sequence).

On this clone: Distinct nucleotide sequences in the sample also encode this CDR3. The chain uses TRBV30 and TRBJ1-2; the match to TRBD1 covers 7 bases. The CDR3 runs to 12 residues. The germline gives CDR1 GTSNPN, CDR2 SVGIG (reference sequence). V trimming: 3 bases; J trimming: 4 bases; junction bases outside the gene matches: 2. The CDR3 protein is CAWRRDSYGYTF. The CDR3 region has the DNA TGTGCCTGGAGGAGGGACAGCTATGGCTACACCTTC.

The table lists this clone with a few counts. The chain uses TRBV7-2 and TRBJ1-2; 8 bases line up with TRBD1. CDR3 length: 15 residues. The V and J ends lost 5 bases and 4 bases, in that order; junction bases with no gene match: 9. Germline V gene sequence: CDR1 SGHTA, CDR2 FQGNSA. The CDR3 here is CASSLTGGEGYGYTF. CDR3 coding DNA: TGTGCCAGCAGCCTTACAGGGGGAGAAGGCTATGGCTACACCTTC.

The rearrangement links TRBV7-9 to TRBJ1-1, with 10 bases lining up with TRBD1. The CDR3 runs to 14 residues. V gave up 4 bases and J gave up 8 bases; unmatched junction bases: 7. From germline, CDR1 is SEHNR and CDR2 FQNEAQ (reference sequence). This chain's CDR3 is CASSWKDRGLEAFF. The CDR3 DNA reads TGTGCCAGCAGCTGGAAGGACAGGGGGTTAGAAGCTTTCTTT.

This clone was counted a few times. The chain combines TRBV4-1 with TRBJ1-1; no firm D call. CDR3 length: 13 amino acids. In germline, CDR1 is MGHRA, CDR2 YSYEKL. Trimming took off 8 bases at V and 1 base at J, with 11 bases between the two ends. In DNA, the CDR3 is TGCGCCAGCTCCGAGGGCCGGAACACTGAAGCTTTCTTT. Residues: CASSEGRNTEAFF.

This clone turned up a few times. The CDR3 reads CASRQQGLVYGYTF. The CDR3 DNA reads as TGTGCCAGCAGACAACAGGGGTTGGTCTATGGCTACACCTTC. The chain combines TRBV6-1 with TRBJ1-2; the match to TRBD1 covers 7 bases. With V trimmed by 6 bases and J by 4 bases, 8 bases remained unmatched. CDR1 and CDR2 (germline): MNHNS, SASEGT. CDR3 length equals 14 residues.

V gene TRBV4-2 combines with J gene TRBJ1-1; the D gene is possibly TRBD1 (6 bases). CDR1 and CDR2 from the germline V gene are LGHNA and YNFKEQ. This CDR3 has 14 residues. V lost 3 bases to trimming and J lost 4 bases, with 12 bases between them. The CDR3 coding sequence is TGTGCCAGCAGCCAGACGACAGGATTCACTGAAGCTTTCTTT. It specifies CASSQTTGFTEAFF.

The chain carries TRBV7-2 and TRBJ2-3; D possibly corresponds to TRBD2 (6 bases). The germline V and J ends were trimmed by 5 bases and 0 bases, with 15 bases remaining between them. CDR3 size: 16 residues. The germline CDR1 and CDR2 sequences are SGHTA and FQGNSA. The CDR3: CASSPGLRGSTDTQYF. The CDR3 bases are TGTGCCAGCAGCCCCGGATTGCGGGGTAGCACAGATACGCAGTATTTT.